A selection of T cell receptor beta chains follows, all from one sample in a study of shared clonotypes between healthy human individuals. Some clones are missing from TCRdb's copy, which holds only in-frame ones; the method was immunoSEQ multiplex PCR. The sample has some 300,000 clones; roughly 80% are singletons. Specimen: memory CD4+ T cells sorted from blood. These TCRs come from a man younger than 45 in good health. The CDR3 runs from the conserved cysteine through the conserved F or W. D genes are given only for firm matches. Clone size is not always given. Where it is, it says once, few, many or a class for expanded clones.

J	V	D	size	DNA	CDR3
TRBJ1-5	TRBV28	TRBD1	NA	TGTGCCAGCAGGCCGGGACAGGAAAATCAGCCCCAGCATTTT	CASRPGQENQPQHF
TRBJ2-5	TRBV7-2	NA	many	TGTGCCAGCAGCCCCTGGGTGGGAGAGACCCAGTACTTC	CASSPWVGETQYF
TRBJ2-5	TRBV2	NA	NA	TGTGCCAGCAGTGTAGAAAGTAAAGAGACCCAGTACTTC	CASSVESKETQYF
TRBJ2-3	TRBV6-5	TRBD2	NA	TGTGCCAGCAGTGGGACTAGCAGACAAGATACGCAGTATTTT	CASSGTSRQDTQYF
TRBJ2-5	TRBV19	NA	NA	TGTGCCAGTAGGGCGGGGGAGACCCAGTACTTC	CASRAGETQYF
TRBJ1-5	TRBV7-9	NA	NA	TGTGCCAGCAGCTTCCTTTCAGGACAGCCCCAGCATTTT	CASSFLSGQPQHF
TRBJ1-1	TRBV29-1	TRBD1	NA	TGCAGCGCGGGACAGCAGAACACTGAAGCTTTCTTT	CSAGQQNTEAFF
TRBJ2-3	TRBV12-5	NA	NA	TGTGCTAGTGGTTTGGTGGGCCTCACAGATACGCAGTATTTT	CASGLVGLTDTQYF
TRBJ2-3	TRBV6-4	NA	NA	TGTGCCAGCAGTGATTGGTCAGGGGCCACCCTCGATACGCAGTATTTT	CASSDWSGATLDTQYF
TRBJ2-6	TRBV4-2	TRBD1	once	TGTGCCAGCAGCCAAGGACAGGGCTCTGGGGCCAACGTCCTGACTTTC	CASSQGQGSGANVLTF
TRBJ2-3	TRBV29-1	TRBD1	NA	TGCAGCGTCCGGACAGGGATAGATACGCAGTATTTT	CSVRTGIDTQYF
TRBJ2-2	TRBV14	NA	NA	TGTGCCAGCAGCCTCCTAACGGGATGGGGCACCGGGGAGCTGTTTTTT	CASSLLTGWGTGELFF
TRBJ1-1	TRBV4-1	NA	NA	TGCGCCAGCAGCCAAGTGGGGGGACCCCCCGAAGCTTTCTTT	CASSQVGGPPEAFF
TRBJ2-4	TRBV11-1	NA	NA	TGTGCCAGCAGCCCTGCCGGGGCCGAAAACATTCAGTACTTC	CASSPAGAENIQYF
TRBJ1-1	TRBV6-1	NA	NA	TGTGCCAGCAGTCAAAAGGGGGACCACACTGAAGCTTTCTTT	CASSQKGDHTEAFF
TRBJ1-1	TRBV18	NA	NA	TGTGCCAGCTCGGCGGGTACCCTTGTGAACACTGAAGCTTTCTTT	CASSAGTLVNTEAFF
TRBJ2-2	TRBV14	NA	many	TGTGCCAGCAGCCAAGATCCCCGGCCCATTAGGGAGCTGTTTTTT	CASSQDPRPIRELFF
TRBJ2-5	TRBV11-2	NA	NA	TGTGCCAGCAGCTTAACGGAGACCCAGTACTTC	CASSLTETQYF
TRBJ2-7	TRBV27	NA	NA	TGTGCCAGCAGCGAAAACAGGGTGGAGCAGTACTTC	CASSENRVEQYF
TRBJ2-7	TRBV29-1	NA	NA	TGCAGCGCCTCCGCATTAGGGTTAGGGGGCGAGCAGTACTTC	CSASALGLGGEQYF
TRBJ1-5	TRBV2	NA	few	TGTGCCAGTACACCCGACACAAGCAATCAGCCCCAGCATTTT	CASTPDTSNQPQHF
TRBJ2-3	TRBV9	NA	NA	TGTGCCAGCAGCGTAGGTGGCAGGGTTAGCACAGATACGCAGTATTTT	CASSVGGRVSTDTQYF
TRBJ2-7	TRBV20-1	NA	NA	TGCAGTGCTGGGGTTGGTGACAAGCAGTACTTC	CSAGVGDKQYF
TRBJ2-6	TRBV18	NA	NA	TGTGCCAGCTCACAGCAGGGACCTGGGGCCAACGTCCTGACTTTC	CASSQQGPGANVLTF
TRBJ2-7	TRBV6-1	NA	NA	TGTGCCAGCCGCCGGGACTCCTCCCGAGGGTACTTC	CASRRDSSRGYF
TRBJ2-2	TRBV5-1	NA	NA	TGCGCCAGCAGCTCCGGGACATCGAACACCGGGGAGCTGTTTTTT	CASSSGTSNTGELFF
TRBJ2-2	TRBV18	NA	NA	TGTGCCAGCTCATTGCTAACCGGGGAGCTGTTTTTT	CASSLLTGELFF
TRBJ2-2	TRBV7-2	NA	many	TGTGCCAGCAGCTACCCGTTGGGCAACACCGGGGAGCTGTTTTTT	CASSYPLGNTGELFF
TRBJ2-1	TRBV28	NA	NA	TGTGCCAGCAGTTCTACACAGGGCAGCTCCTACAATGAGCAGTTCTTC	CASSSTQGSSYNEQFF
TRBJ2-3	TRBV18	TRBD2	few	TGTGCCAGCTCACCCCCCACGCTAGCGGGGCAAGATACGCAGTATTTT	CASSPPTLAGQDTQYF
TRBJ2-2	TRBV11-2	NA	NA	TGTGCCAGCAGCCCGACTAGTTACACCGGGGAGCTGTTTTTT	CASSPTSYTGELFF
TRBJ2-3	TRBV28	NA	many	TGTGCCAGCAGTTTGTGGCGAACCTCTTTCACAGATACGCAGTATTTT	CASSLWRTSFTDTQYF
TRBJ2-7	TRBV10-1	NA	many	TGCGCCAGCAGTGACCTACTCGGGGAGCAGTACTTC	CASSDLLGEQYF
TRBJ2-5	TRBV10-3	NA	many	TGTGCCATCGGCAATCAGGGGACCCAGTACTTC	CAIGNQGTQYF
TRBJ2-2	TRBV7-7	TRBD1	NA	TGTGCTAGCAGCCCTACTGGTAGGGGACAGGGGACCACCGGGGAGCTGTTTTTT	CASSPTGRGQGTTGELFF
TRBJ1-4	TRBV11-3	NA	NA	TGTGCCAGCAGCTCGGGGGCCAGACAGCCAACTAATGAAAAACTGTTTTTT	CASSSGARQPTNEKLFF
TRBJ2-1	TRBV5-1	TRBD2	few	TGCGCCAGCAGCTTCCCCAGAAGCGGGAATTCCTACAATGAGCAGTTCTTC	CASSFPRSGNSYNEQFF
TRBJ2-3	TRBV5-4	TRBD2	NA	TGTGCCAGCAGCCGGACTAGCGGGATCGGGGATACGCAGTATTTT	CASSRTSGIGDTQYF